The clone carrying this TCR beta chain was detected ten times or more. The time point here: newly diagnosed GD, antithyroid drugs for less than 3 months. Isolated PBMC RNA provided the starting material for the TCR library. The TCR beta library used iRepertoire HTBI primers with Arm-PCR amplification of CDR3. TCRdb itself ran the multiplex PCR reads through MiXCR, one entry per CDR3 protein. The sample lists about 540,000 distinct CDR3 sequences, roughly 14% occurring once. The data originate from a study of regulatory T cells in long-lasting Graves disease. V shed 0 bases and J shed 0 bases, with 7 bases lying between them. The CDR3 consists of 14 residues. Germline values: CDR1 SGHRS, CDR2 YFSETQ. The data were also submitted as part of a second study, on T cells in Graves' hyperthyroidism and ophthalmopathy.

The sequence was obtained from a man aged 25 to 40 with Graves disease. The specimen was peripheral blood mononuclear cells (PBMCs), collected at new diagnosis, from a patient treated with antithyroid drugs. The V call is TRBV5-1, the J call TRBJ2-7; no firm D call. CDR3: CASSLAVDSYEQYF. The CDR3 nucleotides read TGCGCCAGCAGCTTGGCCGTGGACTCCTACGAGCAGTACTTC.